A single sample is the source of the 9 T cell receptor beta chains below, sequenced in a study of shared clonotypes between healthy human individuals. TCRdb's copy holds only in-frame clones and misses some; the assay was immunoSEQ multiplex PCR. The sample records more than 2,000,000 clones, around 90% being singletons. Sample: naive CD4+ T cells sorted from blood. Subset noted: CD45RA+ positively selected. The source of these receptors is a man aged 18 to 30 in good health.

As regards this clone: This CDR3 is also generated by other DNA sequences in the sample. CDR3 DNA: TGTGCCAGCAGGGGAGGGGCTTTCTTT. Protein: CASRGGAFF. The rearrangement uses TRBV28 and TRBJ1-1; D is unresolved. Trimming removed 6 bases from V and 11 bases from J, with 7 bases in between. The CDR3 totals 9 residues. Germline V gene data show CDR1 as MDHEN and CDR2 as SYDVKM. The variable domain in full, with the rest retrieved from reference TRBV28 and TRBJ1-1, is DVKVTQSSRYLVKRTGEKVFLECVQDMDHENMFWYRQDPGLGLRLIYFSYDVKMKEKGDIPEGYSVSREKKERFSLILESASTNQTSMYLCASRGGAFFGQGTRLTVV.

This clone was seen a few times. The chain carries TRBV5-1 and TRBJ1-6; TRBD1 is a possible D gene (5 bases). The CDR3 runs to 15 residues. The V end lost 1 base, the J end lost 10 bases, and 15 bases lay between the germline ends. Per the germline V gene, CDR1 is SGHRS and CDR2 is YFSETQ. CDR3 loop: CASSLNGANGSPLHF. The CDR3 region has the DNA TGCGCCAGCAGCTTGAACGGGGCTAACGGGTCACCCCTCCACTTT.

DNA for the CDR3: TGTGCCAGCAGTGCTAGACAGGGACGGGGAGAGCAGTTCTTC. It yields the protein CASSARQGRGEQFF. The rearrangement links TRBV6-1 to TRBJ2-1, with TRBD1 identical over 7 bases. With 4 bases clipped from V and 10 bases from J, the junction kept 10 bases outside the gene matches. This CDR3 contains 14 residues. Per germline, CDR1 MNHNS and CDR2 SASEGT.

The chain is built from TRBV5-1 and TRBJ2-3; 8 positions agree with TRBD1. The length of the CDR3 is 15 residues. Germline values: CDR1 SGHRS, CDR2 YFSETQ. Losses at the gene ends were 5 bases for V and 2 bases for J; bases not matched to a gene: 7. In DNA form, the CDR3 reads TGCGCCAGCAGTCAGGACAGGGCGCACACAGATACGCAGTATTTT. Translated: CASSQDRAHTDTQYF.

Turning to this clone: This CDR3 is also generated by other DNA sequences in the sample. V gene TRBV6-5 combines with J gene TRBJ2-7; D could derive from TRBD1 or TRBD2 (5 bases each). With 5 bases removed from V and 2 bases from J, the gap between germline ends came to 13 bases. Germline V gene data show CDR1 as MNHEY and CDR2 as SVGAGI. This CDR3 has 14 amino acids. The CDR3: CASSLGGGPYEQYF. In DNA, the CDR3 is TGTGCCAGCAGTCTCGGTGGGGGACCCTACGAGCAGTACTTC.

Of note for this clone: Other DNA sequences from this sample encode an identical CDR3 as well. The chain uses TRBV20-1 and TRBJ1-5, with a tentative D call TRBD1 (5 bases). CDR3 length: 10 amino acids. V lost 5 bases and J lost 6, with 5 bases in between. From germline, CDR1 is DFQATT and CDR2 SNEGSKA (reference sequence). In nucleotides, the CDR3 is TGCAGTGCTGGGACTCAGCCCCAGCATTTT. Its translation is CSAGTQPQHF.

This chain uses TRBV28 with TRBJ2-5; D unclear. The DNA matches TRBJ2-7 better at its end, which makes the J call doubtful. This CDR3 region has 14 residues. From germline, CDR1 is MDHEN and CDR2 SYDVKM. The CDR3 coding sequence is TGTGCCAGCAGTCCTCAGACAATCCCGTACGAGCAGTACTTC. As protein: CASSPQTIPYEQYF.

This clone was seen only a few times. V gene TRBV19 combines with J gene TRBJ1-4; 7 bases align to TRBD1. V was clipped by 8 bases and J by 5 bases; unmatched bases: 8. From germline, CDR1 is LNHDA and CDR2 SQIVND (reference sequence). The CDR3 consists of 14 residues. The CDR3 protein is CASGRTGLNEKLFF. Here the CDR3 DNA reads TGTGCCAGTGGAAGGACAGGCCTGAATGAAAAACTGTTTTTT.

About this clone itself: This sample includes further DNA sequences coding for the same CDR3. The chain links TRBV6-5 to TRBJ1-2; weak D call: TRBD1 (5 bases). This CDR3 contains 13 residues. Germline CDR1 is MNHEY and CDR2 is SVGAGI. V was cut by 2 bases and J by 4 bases, with 8 bases left in between. The chain's CDR3 is CASSYQGSYGYTF. CDR3 DNA sequence: TGTGCCAGCAGTTACCAGGGTAGCTATGGCTACACCTTC.